A single sample gave rise to the 18 T cell receptor beta chains below, sequenced in a study of shared clonotypes between healthy human individuals. Produced via immunoSEQ multiplex PCR; TCRdb's table is partial and in-frame only. The table has 2 million or so clones, 85% to 95% seen once. CD8 cells regarded as naive lacked CD45RO, were positively chosen for CCR7, and omitted terminally differentiated effector memory CD45RA+ cells. Source material: naive CD8+ T cells sorted from blood. These receptors came from a man in his late teens or twenties in good health.

Concerning this clone itself: Other nucleotide sequences in the sample specify the same CDR3. This rearrangement joins TRBV13 to TRBJ2-5; TRBD2 matches 8 bases. Per the germline V gene, CDR1 is PRHDT and CDR2 is FYEKMQ (reference sequence). The trim removed 1 base at V and 4 bases at J, leaving 2 bases unmatched. This CDR3 has 14 residues. CDR3 nucleotide sequence: TGTGCCAGCAGCTTAGCGGGGGGGAGAGAGACCCAGTACTTC. Translating it yields CASSLAGGRETQYF.

This clone appeared a few times. The rearrangement uses TRBV30 and TRBJ2-2, with 10 bases that match TRBD1. The junction had 4 bases not matched to a gene; V was cut back by 3 bases and J by 3 bases. Germline V CDR1 and CDR2: GTSNPN, SVGIG (reference sequence). The CDR3 length is 15 residues. CDR3: CAWSPGTGDTGELFF. The DNA of the CDR3 is TGTGCCTGGAGCCCCGGGACAGGGGACACCGGGGAGCTGTTTTTT.

The chain employs TRBV5-4 and TRBJ1-1, with 8 bases fitting TRBD1. Trimming at V came to 4 bases and at J to 3 bases, leaving 8 bases not matched to a gene. Germline lookup yields CDR1 SGHNT and CDR2 YYREEE (reference sequence). CDR3 length equals 15 residues. CDR3 loop: CASSPSTGDYTEAFF. As DNA, the CDR3 is TGTGCCAGCAGCCCTTCGACAGGGGATTACACTGAAGCTTTCTTT.

This clone appeared a single time. The sample holds other DNA sequences that translate to the same CDR3. This sequence joins TRBV5-1 and TRBJ2-2; D gene unclear. CDR1 and CDR2 (germline): SGHRS, YFSETQ. CDR3 length equals 14 residues. V was clipped by 1 base and J by 1 base, with 5 bases between them. CDR3 coding DNA: TGCGCCAGCAGCTTGTCTGGGAACACCGGGGAGCTGTTTTTT. Amino acid sequence: CASSLSGNTGELFF.

Here the CDR3 reads CASSSTEGELFF. The CDR3 DNA follows: TGTGCCAGCAGCTCGACAGAGGGGGAACTGTTTTTT. The rearrangement links TRBV5-4 to TRBJ1-4, with D perhaps matching TRBD1 (6 bases). The CDR3 is made up of 12 amino acids. The germline V gene encodes CDR1 SGHNT and CDR2 YYREEE (reference sequence). V was pared by 3 bases and J by 12 bases, with 12 bases between. The full variable domain, its missing parts supplied by reference TRBV5-4 and TRBJ1-4, is ETGVTQSPTHLIKTRGQQVTLRCSSQSGHNTVSWYQQALGQGPQFIFQYYREEENGRGNFPPRFSGLQFPNYSSELNVNALELDDSALYLCASSSTEGELFFGSGTQLSVL.

V gene TRBV5-1 combines with J gene TRBJ2-5, with D uncertain. CDR1 is SGHRS, CDR2 YFSETQ, per germline. The CDR3 sequence is 15 residues long. V shed 1 base and J shed 3 bases, with 13 bases lying between them. The CDR3 here is CASSLFIGLEETQYF. CDR3 DNA sequence: TGCGCCAGCAGCTTGTTTATAGGGCTCGAAGAGACCCAGTACTTC. The full variable domain, rest sourced from reference TRBV5-1 and TRBJ2-5, is KAGVTQTPRYLIKTRGQQVTLSCSPISGHRSVSWYQQTPGQGLQFLFEYFSETQRNKGNFPGRFSGRQFSNSRSEMNVSTLELGDSALYLCASSLFIGLEETQYFGPGTRLLVL.

This rearrangement joins TRBV27 to TRBJ2-7, with TRBD2 matching 11 bases. CDR3 length equals 16 residues. V was pared by 5 bases and J by 7 bases, with 13 bases of the junction left unmatched. Looked up from germline, CDR1 is MNHEY and CDR2 is SMNVEV (reference sequence). CDR3 loop: CASSPGGLADPREQYF. Written as DNA, the CDR3 is TGTGCCAGCAGTCCAGGGGGACTAGCGGACCCGAGGGAGCAGTACTTC.

The chain uses TRBV2 and TRBJ2-5, with D possibly being TRBD1 (6 bases). The CDR3 sequence is 16 residues long. V dropped 8 bases and J dropped 0 bases, with 19 bases sitting between them. Germline loops: CDR1 SNHLY, CDR2 FYNNEI. The CDR3 sequence is CASHYARKGDQETQYF. CDR3 DNA sequence: TGTGCCAGCCACTACGCCCGGAAGGGGGACCAAGAGACCCAGTACTTC.

V usage is TRBV5-4 and J usage is TRBJ2-4; D is uncertain. Trimming pared 4 bases from V and 3 bases from J, leaving 11 bases between. Germline V CDR1 and CDR2: SGHNT, YYREEE (reference sequence). There are 14 residues in the CDR3. The CDR3 reads CASSIAMDKNIQYF. DNA of the CDR3: TGTGCCAGCAGCATCGCGATGGACAAAAACATTCAGTACTTC.

The gene calls are TRBV5-1 and TRBJ1-2; a weak D match, TRBD1 (5 bases). V was shortened by 4 bases and J by 7 bases, with 14 bases between the two germline ends. CDR1 and CDR2 from the germline V gene are SGHRS and YFSETQ. This CDR3 is 13 amino acids long. Written as DNA, the CDR3 is TGCGCCAGCAGCCCACGGGGGGAACCTGGCTACACCTTC. It is translated as CASSPRGEPGYTF.

As DNA, the CDR3 is TGTGCCAGCAGTCCAAGCCGGGACAGGGCTTTCGATGAGCAGTTCTTC. This translates into CASSPSRDRAFDEQFF. The genes are TRBV2 and TRBJ2-1, with 9 nucleotides matching TRBD1. V lost 5 bases to trimming and J lost 8 bases; unmatched junction nucleotides: 13. This CDR3 comprises 16 residues. Germline CDR1 reads SNHLY; CDR2 reads FYNNEI.

This clone was seen a single time. The genes are TRBV9 and TRBJ1-4; no reliable D call. V lost 0 bases to trimming and J lost 8 bases, with 14 bases between them. Germline V gene lookup returns CDR1 SGDLS and CDR2 YYNGEE. CDR3 size: 15 residues. The CDR3 reads CASSVEDGSNEKLFF. CDR3 DNA: TGTGCCAGCAGCGTAGAAGACGGCAGCAACGAAAAACTGTTTTTT. The variable domain in full, with the rest retrieved from reference TRBV9 and TRBJ1-4, is DSGVTQTPKHLITATGQRVTLRCSPRSGDLSVYWYQQSLDQGLQFLIQYYNGEERAKGNILERFSAQQFPDLHSELNLSSLELGDSALYFCASSVEDGSNEKLFFGSGTQLSVL.

J is TRBJ1-6 and V is TRBV30; 7 bases are a match to TRBD1. CDR1 GTSNPN and CDR2 SVGIG come from the germline V gene (reference sequence). This CDR3 has 13 residues. V was pared by 5 bases and J by 11 bases, with 9 bases of the junction left unmatched. The CDR3 sequence: CAWEDRDKTPLHF. CDR3 bases: TGTGCCTGGGAAGACAGGGATAAAACACCCCTCCACTTT. Full variable domain (outside the CDR3, taken from reference TRBV30 and TRBJ1-6): SQTIHQWPATLVQPVGSPLSLECTVEGTSNPNLYWYRQAAGRGLQLLFYSVGIGQISSEVPQNLSASRPQDRQFILSSKKLLLSDSGFYLCAWEDRDKTPLHFGNGTRLTVT.

The CDR3 spells CASSLAGTGLDGYTF. The CDR3 DNA follows: TGCGCCAGCAGCTTGGCCGGGACAGGGTTAGACGGCTACACCTTC. The chain combines TRBV5-1 with TRBJ1-2; 9 bases align to TRBD1. The CDR3 has 15 residues. CDR1 SGHRS and CDR2 YFSETQ come from the germline V gene. V was pared by 0 bases and J by 8 bases, with 8 bases of the junction left unmatched.

This chain joins TRBV2 and TRBJ2-3; D is perhaps TRBD1 or TRBD2 (6 bases each). The CDR3 has 18 amino acids. Germline-derived CDR1 and CDR2 are SNHLY and FYNNEI. The V gene lost 3 bases and the J gene lost 5 bases, with 24 bases spanning the gap. CDR3 in DNA: TGTGCCAGCAGTGATAGAGGGGGGTTAGCGGTGGAGGGAGATACGCAGTATTTT. Its translation: CASSDRGGLAVEGDTQYF.

This chain uses TRBV5-1 with TRBJ1-1, with TRBD1 as a possible D gene (5 bases). In germline, CDR1 is SGHRS, CDR2 YFSETQ. The CDR3 covers 14 residues. The ends were cut back, 4 bases at V and 4 bases at J, with 14 bases in the middle. The CDR3 nucleotides read TGCGCCAGCAGCAACGGACACGTAGGCACTGAAGCTTTCTTT. Amino acid sequence: CASSNGHVGTEAFF.

The chain couples TRBV4-3 to TRBJ1-1; 10 bases map to TRBD1. The CDR3 sequence is 14 residues long. Germline V gene lookup returns CDR1 LGHNA and CDR2 YSLEER. J gave up 5 bases and V 4 bases, and 4 bases lay outside the gene matches. The CDR3 spells CASSPGTGETEAFF. The CDR3 DNA follows: TGCGCCAGCAGCCCCGGGACAGGGGAGACTGAAGCTTTCTTT.

V and J are TRBV30 and TRBJ2-2; TRBD2 is a possible D gene (6 bases). With 4 bases removed from V and 13 bases from J, the gap between germline ends came to 13 bases. The CDR3 totals 11 residues. Germline values: CDR1 GTSNPN, CDR2 SVGIG (reference sequence). Written as DNA, the CDR3 is TGTGCCTGGACGAATGGGGGAGGGCTGTTTTTT. As protein: CAWTNGGGLFF.